This TCR beta chain comes out of a study of blood T cell repertoires in COVID-19. Turning to the study itself: The analysed material was cDNA or gDNA that came from T cells, B-cell-depleted T cells, or PBMCs.

Generated by immunoSEQ multiplex PCR, the TCRdb table keeps only in-frame clones and is missing some. The sample holds about 81,000 clones, about 88% seen once. From germline, CDR1 is SGHRS and CDR2 YFSETQ. This CDR3 is built from 15 residues. J lost 3 bases, V lost 4 bases, and 5 bases had no gene match. The TCR comes from a woman older than 75 with active COVID-19. Sequenced sample: peripheral blood. The gene calls are TRBV5-1 and TRBJ2-2, with TRBD1 matching over 8 bases. As DNA, the CDR3 is TGCGCCAGCAGCGCCAGGGGGCGCGACACCGGGGAGCTGTTTTTT. This codes for CASSARGRDTGELFF.